These 6 T cell receptor beta chains share one sample of origin, sequenced in a study of tumor-infiltrating lymphocytes in primary liver carcinoma. Using a constant-region primer together with ProtoScript II reverse transcriptase, TCR beta cDNA was made from about 490 ng of total RNA. Libraries for TCR beta were built through three nested multiplex PCR rounds, which together made up a slightly modified ARM-PCR procedure. Primers for the first two PCR rounds were TRBV1-TRBV30 forward primers and a C-beta reverse primer (about 9 cycles per round). TCRdb re-analysed the multiplex PCR reads in MiXCR, keeping a single row per CDR3 protein. The sample holds fewer than 70,000 distinct CDR3 sequences, about two thirds seen once. Unsorted bulk tissue, 20-30 mg of it, served as the source for co-extraction of RNA and DNA. The sequenced material came from liver tumor tissue from sampling region 2. Subset of the sample: tumor region T2, inferior pole. The receptors here all came from a man aged 35-49 years with primary liver carcinoma and hepatitis B virus infection.

In regard to this clonotype: This CDR3 is missing its conserved last phenylalanine or tryptophan, likely due to a read error. This sequence joins TRBV5-4 and TRBJ2-5; TRBD1 matches 7 bases. This CDR3 has 14 residues. Germline V lookup: CDR1 SGHNT, CDR2 YYREEE (reference sequence). For the CDR3, the DNA is TGTGCCAGCAGCTTGGCTGGGACAGAAGAGATCCAGTACTCC. This sequence encodes CASSLAGTEEIQYS.

The gene calls are TRBV4-2 and TRBJ2-5, with 8 positions matching TRBD2. Germline lookup yields CDR1 LGHNA and CDR2 YNFKEQ. The CDR3 covers 19 residues. Unmatched junction bases numbered 20, after V lost 4 bases and J lost 4 bases. As DNA, the CDR3 is TGTGCCAGCAGCCCCTGTTGGACTAGCCTAGCGGCCTTTGGAGAGACCCAGTACTTC. This codes for CASSPCWTSLAAFGETQYF.

The CDR3 DNA follows: TGTGCCAGCAGTGAGATAGGGGATCAGCCCCAGCATTTT. Protein sequence: CASSEIGDQPQHF. The V and J genes are TRBV6-1 and TRBJ1-5; D might be TRBD1 (5 bases). The length of the CDR3 is 13 residues. CDR1 MNHNS and CDR2 SASEGT come from the germline V gene. The V end lost 3 bases, the J end lost 5 bases, and 8 bases lay between the germline ends.

Details on this clonotype: One end of the junction is discordant with germline, which a read error may explain. The chain's CDR3 is CASSQGGRNHGYTF. CDR3 nucleotide sequence: TGCGCCAGCAGTCAAGGAGGCAGGAACCATGGCTACACCTTC. V usage is TRBV4-1 and J usage is TRBJ1-2; no clear D. CDR1 is MGHRA and CDR2 is YSYEKL in the germline V gene. The CDR3 consists of 14 residues.

About this clonotype: At one end, the junction sequence differs from germline, possibly due to a read error. The CDR3 nucleotides are TGCGGCGTTGTGAGACAGGCGGGGGGCTACACCTTC. Its protein is CGVVRQAGGYTF. The chain carries TRBV29-1 and TRBJ1-2; TRBD1 is a possible D gene (6 bases). The CDR3 extends over 12 amino acids. Germline CDR1 is SQVTM and CDR2 is ANQGSEA.

Comment on this clonotype: One junction end does not reproduce the germline sequence, and a read error may be involved. The J gene is TRBJ2-1, the V gene TRBV6-5; no definite D call. The CDR3 contains 13 residues. Germline loops: CDR1 MNHEY, CDR2 SVGAGI. In DNA form, the CDR3 reads TGTGCCAGTAGTTCCGGCCCTTACAATGGGCAGTTCTTC. It is translated as CASSSGPYNGQFF.